The 25 T cell receptor beta chains in this list originate from one sample, sequenced in a study of shared clonotypes between healthy human individuals. Sequencing was performed with immunoSEQ multiplex PCR; in TCRdb, only in-frame clones are kept and a portion is missing. The repertoire consists of approximately 2.5 million clones, with approximately 94% occurring once and the leading ten covering about 0.39%. The sequencing sample was made of naive CD4+ T cells from PBMCs. The sample's subset: CD45RA+ positively selected. Source of these receptors: a man aged 18 to 29 in good health. Some clones in this sample may be carry-over from other donors' samples.

The chain employs TRBV18 and TRBJ2-6, with a tentative D call TRBD1 (5 bases). The CDR3 covers 15 residues. CDR1 and CDR2 from the germline V gene are KGHSH and LQKENI. V shed 4 bases and J shed 2 bases, with 9 bases lying between them. DNA of the CDR3: TGTGCCAGCTCACTGGGGCCAGCTGGGGCCAACGTCCTGACTTTC. Amino acids: CASSLGPAGANVLTF.

Only one count was recorded for this clone. This chain links TRBV4-1 with TRBJ2-1, with TRBD2 matching over 12 bases. The ends lost 3 bases at V and 12 bases at J; junction bases unmatched: 9. The CDR3 covers 15 residues. The germline CDR1 and CDR2 sequences are MGHRA and YSYEKL. CDR3 amino acids: CASSQVLAGGFGQFF. For the CDR3, the DNA is TGCGCCAGCAGCCAGGTGCTAGCGGGAGGGTTTGGGCAGTTCTTC.

This clone was detected only once. Other nucleotide sequences from this sample produce the same CDR3. The CDR3, as DNA: TGTGCCAGTAGTGTCGGAAGCAATCAGCCCCAGCATTTT. Translated, it gives CASSVGSNQPQHF. The rearrangement links TRBV19 to TRBJ1-5; D unclear. Germline CDR1 LNHDA, CDR2 SQIVND (reference sequence). With 5 bases removed from V and 1 base from J, the gap between germline ends came to 6 bases. The length of the CDR3 is 13 residues.

The V and J genes are TRBV4-1 and TRBJ2-1; TRBD2 matches 7 bases. This CDR3 is 16 amino acids long. The germline V gene encodes CDR1 MGHRA and CDR2 YSYEKL. With 3 bases clipped from V and 8 bases from J, the junction kept 13 bases outside the gene matches. CDR3 amino acids: CASSHGLAAESYEQFF. The CDR3 region has the DNA TGCGCCAGCAGCCATGGCCTAGCGGCCGAATCCTATGAGCAGTTCTTC.

V usage is TRBV7-9 and J usage is TRBJ2-3, with D perhaps being TRBD1 or TRBD2 (5 bases each). Germline assignment: CDR1 SEHNR and CDR2 FQNEAQ (reference sequence). Trimming pared 3 bases from V and 5 bases from J, leaving 18 bases between. This CDR3 comprises 16 residues. The CDR3 reads CASSFSPGLPGDTQYF. The CDR3 DNA is TGTGCCAGCAGCTTTTCACCGGGGCTACCGGGAGATACGCAGTATTTT.

The chain links TRBV25-1 to TRBJ1-1; unclear D gene. The V gene's germline CDR1 is MGHDK and CDR2 SYGVNS. This CDR3 contains 14 residues. V dropped 6 bases and J dropped 1 base, with 12 bases sitting between them. CDR3 sequence (DNA): TGTGCCAGCAGGGGCCACGGAGAGAACACTGAAGCTTTCTTT. Translating it yields CASRGHGENTEAFF.

The rearrangement uses TRBV5-4 and TRBJ2-7; possibly TRBD1 for D (5 bases). Germline CDR1 is SGHNT and CDR2 is YYREEE (reference sequence). The V end lost 4 bases, the J end lost 4 bases, and 12 bases lay between the germline ends. The length of the CDR3 is 13 residues. CDR3 residues: CASSAPQGYEQYF. CDR3 sequence (DNA): TGTGCCAGCAGCGCCCCTCAGGGTTACGAGCAGTACTTC.

This clone has a single count. The genes are TRBV5-1 and TRBJ2-5, with 12 positions matching TRBD2. Trimming at V came to 0 bases and at J to 4 bases, leaving 4 bases not matched to a gene. Germline V gene sequence: CDR1 SGHRS, CDR2 YFSETQ. The CDR3 totals 16 residues. The CDR3 region has the DNA TGCGCCAGCAGCTTGGGACTAGCGGGAGTGTCAGAGACCCAGTACTTC. Translation gives CASSLGLAGVSETQYF. The full variable domain, completed using reference TRBV5-1 and TRBJ2-5, is KAGVTQTPRYLIKTRGQQVTLSCSPISGHRSVSWYQQTPGQGLQFLFEYFSETQRNKGNFPGRFSGRQFSNSRSEMNVSTLELGDSALYLCASSLGLAGVSETQYFGPGTRLLVL.

This clone was observed a handful of times. In the same sample, other DNA sequences code for this CDR3. The chain couples TRBV5-1 to TRBJ1-1; 9 nucleotides line up with TRBD1. The CDR3 is 15 amino acids. With 0 bases clipped from V and 0 bases from J, the junction kept 0 bases outside the gene matches. CDR1 SGHRS and CDR2 YFSETQ come from the germline V gene. CDR3 in amino acids: CASSLGQGVNTEAFF. The DNA for the CDR3 is TGCGCCAGCAGCTTGGGACAGGGGGTGAACACTGAAGCTTTCTTT.

V gene TRBV9 combines with J gene TRBJ2-3, with unresolved D. The length of the CDR3 is 15 residues. Trimming removed 4 bases from V and 0 bases from J, with 12 bases in between. Germline assignment: CDR1 SGDLS and CDR2 YYNGEE. The CDR3 DNA sequence: TGTGCCAGCAGCCCCCCCGGGTACAGCACAGATACGCAGTATTTT. Translating gives CASSPPGYSTDTQYF.

This clone has only one observation. CDR3: CASKTGGTEAFF. DNA of the CDR3: TGTGCCAGCAAGACAGGGGGGACTGAAGCTTTCTTT. The rearrangement uses TRBV28 and TRBJ1-1, with 9 bases fitting TRBD1. CDR3 length: 12 amino acids. Germline values: CDR1 MDHEN, CDR2 SYDVKM. V was clipped by 7 bases and J by 5 bases; unmatched bases: 2.

The chain carries TRBV18 and TRBJ2-1; 8 bases map to TRBD2. The CDR3 consists of 17 residues. The V gene's germline CDR1 is KGHSH and CDR2 LQKENI. V lost 3 bases to trimming and J lost 3 bases; unmatched junction nucleotides: 10. The CDR3, as DNA: TGTGCCAGCTCACCCCAATCCAGCGGGAGAATCTACAATGAGCAGTTCTTC. This gives the protein CASSPQSSGRIYNEQFF.

This chain links TRBV7-9 with TRBJ2-5; the D is unclear. In germline, CDR1 is SEHNR, CDR2 FQNEAQ (reference sequence). V gave up 0 bases and J gave up 0 bases, with 8 bases separating them. This CDR3 spans 15 amino acids. The CDR3 coding sequence is TGTGCCAGCAGCTTAGCGGGTCGATACCAAGAGACCCAGTACTTC. It specifies CASSLAGRYQETQYF. Full variable domain (rest looked up from reference TRBV7-9 and TRBJ2-5): DTGVSQNPRHKITKRGQNVTFRCDPISEHNRLYWYRQTLGQGPEFLTYFQNEAQLEKSRLLSDRFSAERPKGSFSTLEIQRTEQGDSAMYLCASSLAGRYQETQYFGPGTRLLVL.

The genes are TRBV27 and TRBJ2-3; 9 positions match TRBD2. V was pared by 4 bases and J by 2 bases, with 7 bases of the junction left unmatched. CDR1 and CDR2 (germline): MNHEY, SMNVEV (reference sequence). The CDR3 contains 16 residues. Here the CDR3 reads CASSSYGTSLTDTQYF. DNA of the CDR3: TGTGCCAGCAGTTCCTACGGGACTAGCCTCACAGATACGCAGTATTTT.

The chain couples TRBV9 to TRBJ2-3, with no clear D. Per germline, CDR1 SGDLS and CDR2 YYNGEE. The CDR3 sequence is 12 residues long. Trimming cost V 2 bases and J 4 bases, with 5 bases left between them. The CDR3 loop is CASSVPSDTQYF. As DNA, the CDR3 is TGTGCCAGCAGCGTTCCATCAGATACGCAGTATTTT.

This clone was picked up one time. The rearrangement uses TRBV27 and TRBJ2-4; TRBD1 matches at 9 bases. This CDR3 has 15 amino acids. CDR1 and CDR2 from the germline V gene are MNHEY and SMNVEV (reference sequence). V dropped 6 bases and J dropped 8; count of bases not matched to a gene: 11. The CDR3 sequence is CASRGITGGSDIQYF. CDR3 nucleotide sequence: TGTGCCAGCAGGGGAATTACAGGGGGCTCGGACATTCAGTACTTC.

The rearrangement uses TRBV6-5 and TRBJ1-4; D is perhaps TRBD1 (6 bases). The V end was cut by 5 bases, the J end by 11 bases, with 21 bases between. Germline assignment: CDR1 MNHEY and CDR2 SVGAGI. The CDR3 is 15 amino acids. For the CDR3, the DNA is TGTGCCAGCAGTCAAAACCCTATGGTGACAGGCAAACTGTTTTTT. Translated: CASSQNPMVTGKLFF.

The J gene is TRBJ1-1, the V gene TRBV7-9; TRBD1 is a possible D gene (5 bases). The CDR3 runs to 19 residues. The germline V gene encodes CDR1 SEHNR and CDR2 FQNEAQ (reference sequence). Trimming took 1 base from V and 0 from J, leaving 21 bases between them. The CDR3 DNA reads as TGTGCCAGCAGCTTAGTTGTTTTCAGGGCGAGGGGCCTGAACACTGAAGCTTTCTTT. Its translation: CASSLVVFRARGLNTEAFF.

This chain links TRBV6-6 with TRBJ2-4; the D is unclear. V was shortened by 7 bases and J by 1 base, with 11 bases between the two germline ends. The germline V gene has CDR1 MNHNY and CDR2 SVGAGI (reference sequence). The CDR3 totals 14 residues. The CDR3 DNA sequence: TGTGCCAGCACCCTCCCCGGGGCCAAAAACATTCAGTACTTC. Protein sequence: CASTLPGAKNIQYF.

The chain couples TRBV9 to TRBJ1-3, with D hard to call. The CDR3 loop spans 15 amino acids. Germline CDR1 SGDLS, CDR2 YYNGEE. V was pared by 2 bases and J by 7 bases, with 16 bases between. Here the CDR3 reads CASSVGGSTVNTIYF. The CDR3 coding sequence is TGTGCCAGCAGCGTCGGAGGGTCCACAGTGAACACCATATATTTT. Together with reference TRBV9 and TRBJ1-3, the CDR3 gives the full variable domain: DSGVTQTPKHLITATGQRVTLRCSPRSGDLSVYWYQQSLDQGLQFLIQYYNGEERAKGNILERFSAQQFPDLHSELNLSSLELGDSALYFCASSVGGSTVNTIYFGEGSWLTVV.

The V call is TRBV28, the J call TRBJ2-1; tentative D call: TRBD2 (6 bases). V dropped 5 bases and J dropped 0 bases, with 14 bases sitting between them. From germline, CDR1 is MDHEN and CDR2 SYDVKM. The CDR3 sequence is 16 residues long. CDR3 sequence: CASSPERASSYNEQFF. The CDR3 bases are TGTGCCAGCAGTCCAGAGCGGGCGAGCTCCTACAATGAGCAGTTCTTC.

Comments on this clone: Other DNA sequences in this specimen translate into the identical CDR3. This chain uses TRBV7-9 with TRBJ2-7, with 7 nucleotides matching TRBD1. Trimming at V came to 2 bases and at J to 4 bases, leaving 5 bases not matched to a gene. The CDR3 loop spans 14 amino acids. Germline CDR1 reads SEHNR; CDR2 reads FQNEAQ (reference sequence). The CDR3 DNA is TGTGCCAGCAGCTTATCAGGACAGGTATACGAGCAGTACTTC. Residues: CASSLSGQVYEQYF.

This chain uses TRBV5-1 with TRBJ1-5; D may be TRBD1 (6 bases). V was cut by 0 bases and J by 3 bases, with 10 bases left in between. Per the germline V gene, CDR1 is SGHRS and CDR2 is YFSETQ. The CDR3 has 15 residues. CDR3 residues: CASSLDTGSNQPQHF. DNA of the CDR3: TGCGCCAGCAGCTTGGACACAGGGTCCAATCAGCCCCAGCATTTT.

Of note for this clone: The sample contains more than one DNA sequence encoding this CDR3. The chain combines TRBV28 with TRBJ1-4; the D gene is possibly TRBD1 (6 bases). The CDR3 sequence is 15 residues long. Germline lookup yields CDR1 MDHEN and CDR2 SYDVKM. The V and J ends lost 3 bases and 2 bases respectively, with 10 bases between them. CDR3 in amino acids: CASSFGGATNEKLFF. CDR3 DNA: TGTGCCAGCAGTTTCGGGGGGGCGACTAATGAAAAACTGTTTTTT.

Turning to this clone: This sample includes further DNA sequences coding for the same CDR3. CDR3 region: CASSLISTNEKLFF. The DNA of the CDR3 is TGCGCCAGCAGCCTTATATCAACTAATGAAAAACTGTTTTTT. V gene TRBV5-1 combines with J gene TRBJ1-4; D is ambiguous. CDR3 length equals 14 residues. The germline V gene has CDR1 SGHRS and CDR2 YFSETQ. Deletions cut 4 bases from V and 0 bases from J, with 7 bases between.